Listed here are 12 T cell receptor beta chains from one sample, sequenced in a study of T cell repertoires in cytomegalovirus infection. TCRdb processed the reads anew with MiXCR; each CDR3 protein has one entry. The sample consists of tens of thousands of distinct CDR3 sequences, approximately 3.6% of them appearing once. Sequenced material: PBMCs. The receptors stem from a human donor in good health (CMV status not recorded). Some clones in this sample may be carry-over from other donors' samples.

Ten or more counts support this clonotype. V usage is TRBV3-1 and J usage is TRBJ1-5, with 9 bases fitting TRBD1. This CDR3 is 15 amino acids long. Germline assignment: CDR1 LGHDT and CDR2 YNNKEL (reference sequence). The J segment lost 6 bases and the V segment lost 6 bases, leaving 9 bases of the junction unmatched. CDR3 protein: CASSHGTGRSQPQHF. The CDR3 DNA follows: TGTGCCAGCAGTCACGGGACAGGGCGTAGTCAGCCCCAGCATTTT.

This clonotype was found many times. The rearrangement uses TRBV7-2 and TRBJ2-1; 10 bases align to TRBD2. After removal of 5 bases from V and 2 bases from J, the junction contained 3 bases not matched to a gene. This CDR3 region has 15 residues. Germline V gene data show CDR1 as SGHTA and CDR2 as FQGNSA. CDR3 in amino acids: CASSGGTSAYNEQFF. The CDR3 DNA follows: TGTGCCAGCAGCGGCGGGACTAGCGCCTACAATGAGCAGTTCTTC.

This clonotype has a count of ten or more. This chain links TRBV6-2 or TRBV6-3 with TRBJ1-6, with D hard to call. CDR1 is MNHEY and CDR2 is SVGEGT in the germline V gene. This CDR3 has 13 amino acids. Trimming pared 6 bases from V and 2 bases from J, leaving 5 bases between. DNA of the CDR3: TGTGCCAGCAGCACAGCCTATAATTCACCCCTCCACTTT. Encoded protein: CASSTAYNSPLHF.

The rearrangement uses TRBV7-3 and TRBJ1-1; D not certain. Looked up from germline, CDR1 is SGHTA and CDR2 is FQGTGA. This CDR3 is 13 amino acids long. The V and J ends lost 2 bases and 4 bases respectively, with 8 bases between them. The CDR3 spells CASSLGGSTEAFF. The CDR3 nucleotides are TGTGCCAGCAGCTTAGGCGGGAGCACTGAAGCTTTCTTT. Combining the CDR3 with reference TRBV7-3 and TRBJ1-1 gives the whole variable domain GAGVSQTPSNKVTEKGKYVELRCDPISGHTALYWYRQSLGQGPEFLIYFQGTGAADDSGLPNDRFFAVRPEGSVSTLKIQRTERGDSAVYLCASSLGGSTEAFFGQGTRLTVV.

Many counts were recorded for this clonotype. The CDR3 region is CASSLYGFQYF. CDR3 bases: TGTGCCAGCAGCTTATACGGTTTTCAGTACTTC. The chain combines TRBV7-2 with TRBJ2-4; D unclear. Germline assignment: CDR1 SGHTA and CDR2 FQGNSA. Trimming took off 2 bases at V and 11 bases at J, with 7 bases between the two ends. The CDR3 has 11 residues.

This clonotype was detected many times. The rearrangement joins TRBV28 to TRBJ2-7; D might be TRBD1 or TRBD2, each matching 5 bases. The CDR3 is 14 amino acids. CDR1 and CDR2 from the germline V gene are MDHEN and SYDVKM. With 1 base removed from V and 2 bases from J, the gap between germline ends came to 9 bases. For the CDR3, the DNA is TGTGCCAGCAGTTTATCTCGGGGCCCCTACGAGCAGTACTTC. This translates into CASSLSRGPYEQYF.

This clonotype has ten or more counts. V usage is TRBV7-8 and J usage is TRBJ2-7, with D tentatively TRBD1 (5 bases). This CDR3 is 14 amino acids long. Germline CDR1 reads SGHVS; CDR2 reads FQNEAQ. V was pared by 5 bases and J by 2 bases, with 13 bases between. The CDR3 sequence is CASSLLGLAYEQYF. The CDR3, as DNA: TGTGCCAGCAGCCTACTGGGGCTAGCCTACGAGCAGTACTTC. Full variable domain (rest looked up from reference TRBV7-8 and TRBJ2-7): GAGVSQSPRYKVAKRGQDVALRCDPISGHVSLFWYQQALGQGPEFLTYFQNEAQLDKSGLPSDRFFAERPEGSVSTLKIQRTQQEDSAVYLCASSLLGLAYEQYFGPGTRLTVT.

This clonotype was seen at least ten times. The chain employs TRBV7-3 and TRBJ2-1; D may match TRBD1 or TRBD2 (6 bases each). Germline CDR1 SGHTA, CDR2 FQGTGA. The V gene lost 5 bases and the J gene lost 8 bases, with 19 bases spanning the gap. The CDR3 extends over 15 amino acids. The CDR3 reads CASSPGAARGHEQFF. DNA for the CDR3: TGTGCCAGCAGCCCGGGGGCGGCCCGAGGCCATGAGCAGTTCTTC.

This clonotype was counted ten times or more. CDR3 protein: CASSQSVNNSPLHF. In nucleotides, the CDR3 is TGTGCCAGCAGCCAAAGCGTTAATAATTCACCCCTCCACTTT. J is TRBJ1-6 and V is TRBV7-3, with D unclear. The V end lost 5 bases, the J end lost 5 bases, and 10 bases lay between the germline ends. Germline CDR1 reads SGHTA; CDR2 reads FQGTGA. This CDR3 contains 14 residues.

This clonotype was detected ten times or more. The rearrangement joins TRBV28 to TRBJ2-1; no definite D call. This CDR3 contains 18 residues. Germline loops: CDR1 MDHEN, CDR2 SYDVKM. V lost 1 base, J lost 0 bases, and 16 bases lay in between. Written as DNA, the CDR3 is TGTGCCAGCAGTTTATCGGCAGCTTACTTCTACTCCTACAATGAGCAGTTCTTC. It yields the protein CASSLSAAYFYSYNEQFF. Complete variable domain (other parts from reference TRBV28 and TRBJ2-1): DVKVTQSSRYLVKRTGEKVFLECVQDMDHENMFWYRQDPGLGLRLIYFSYDVKMKEKGDIPEGYSVSREKKERFSLILESASTNQTSMYLCASSLSAAYFYSYNEQFFGPGTRLTVL.

This clonotype was observed many times. The rearrangement joins TRBV6-6 to TRBJ2-1, with D uncertain. The CDR3 length is 16 residues. The ends were cut back, 8 bases at V and 8 bases at J, with 25 bases in the middle. Germline V gives CDR1 MNHNY, CDR2 SVGAGI (reference sequence). The CDR3 reads CASYPRFRAGRDEQFF. As DNA, the CDR3 is TGTGCCAGCTATCCCAGGTTTCGGGCTGGAAGAGATGAGCAGTTCTTC.

Many counts were recorded for this clonotype. The CDR3 sequence is CASSFPGLAGLDEQYF. The CDR3 coding sequence is TGTGCCAGCAGCTTCCCAGGACTAGCGGGGCTTGATGAGCAGTATTTT. The chain has TRBV7-2 and TRBJ2-3; 12 nucleotides align to TRBD2. The CDR3 is 16 amino acids. Germline assignment: CDR1 SGHTA and CDR2 FQGNSA. Losses at the gene ends were 3 bases for V and 11 bases for J; bases not matched to a gene: 12. Using reference TRBV7-2 and TRBJ2-3 for the parts outside the CDR3, the full variable domain is GAGVSQSPSNKVTEKGKDVELRCDPISGHTALYWYRQSLGQGLEFLIYFQGNSAPDKSGLPSDRFSAERTGGSVSTLTIQRTQQEDSAVYLCASSFPGLAGLDEQYFGPGTRLTVL.